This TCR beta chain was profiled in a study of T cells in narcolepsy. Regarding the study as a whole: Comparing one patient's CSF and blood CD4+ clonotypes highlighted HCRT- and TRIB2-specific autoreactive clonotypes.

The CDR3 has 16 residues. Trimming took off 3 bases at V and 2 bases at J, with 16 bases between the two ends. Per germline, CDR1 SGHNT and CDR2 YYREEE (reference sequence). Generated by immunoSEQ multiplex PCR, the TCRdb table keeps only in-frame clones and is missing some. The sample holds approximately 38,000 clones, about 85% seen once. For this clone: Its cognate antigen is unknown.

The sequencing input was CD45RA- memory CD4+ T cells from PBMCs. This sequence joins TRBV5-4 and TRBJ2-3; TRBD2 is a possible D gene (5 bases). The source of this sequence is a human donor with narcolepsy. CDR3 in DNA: TGTGCCAGCAGCTCTAAGGACTCCATAATCACAGATACGCAGTATTTT. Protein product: CASSSKDSIITDTQYF.